This is a list of T cell receptor beta chains from one sample in a study of blood T cells in healthy people across ages. A single record per CDR3 protein comes from TCRdb applying MiXCR to the 5' RACE reads. The sample yields nearly 1 million distinct CDR3 sequences, roughly 47% seen once. Sequencing was performed on blood. The receptors originated from a woman aged 60-70 years in good health. Both conserved end residues are part of each CDR3. A D gene is named only where the DNA matches it firmly. Expanded clones get a size class; other rows say once, few or many, or leave the size out.

CDR3,DNA,J,V,D,size
CASSRDGTSTDTQYF,TGTGCCAGCAGCCGAGACGGTACTAGCACAGATACGCAGTATTTT,TRBJ2-3,TRBV11-2,.,.
CASSQVYRADGYTF,TGCGCCAGCAGCCAAGTTTACAGGGCGGATGGCTACACCTTC,TRBJ1-2,TRBV4-3,.,.
CAISESPTGKSPYEQYF,TGTGCCATCAGTGAGTCCCCAACTGGAAAGTCCCCCTACGAGCAGTACTTC,TRBJ2-7,TRBV10-3,.,.
CSAKGQANYGYTF,TGCAGTGCCAAAGGACAGGCCAACTATGGCTACACCTTC,TRBJ1-2,TRBV20-1,TRBD1,many
CASSLAQGSYGTQYF,TGTGCCAGCAGCTTGGCCCAGGGGTCTTACGGGACCCAGTACTTC,TRBJ2-5,TRBV7-2,.,.
CSAQEGAADNEQFF,TGCAGTGCCCAGGAGGGAGCGGCAGACAATGAGCAGTTCTTC,TRBJ2-1,TRBV20-1,.,once
CASSLDGGRAPYEQYF,TGTGCCAGCAGCTTAGACGGCGGGAGGGCCCCATACGAGCAGTACTTC,TRBJ2-7,TRBV7-2,TRBD2,few
CASSLIGSTSGSRETQYF,TGTGCCAGCAGCTTAATAGGTTCGACTAGCGGGAGCAGGGAGACCCAGTACTTC,TRBJ2-5,TRBV7-3,TRBD2,few
CASSLGDASTDTQYF,TGTGCCAGCAGCTTGGGGGACGCCAGCACAGATACGCAGTATTTT,TRBJ2-3,TRBV7-7,.,.
CASSPGGLAGGNEQFF,TGTGCCAGCAGTCCGGGGGGACTAGCGGGAGGTAATGAGCAGTTCTTC,TRBJ2-1,TRBV28,TRBD2,.
CASSLDLGQETQYF,TGTGCCAGCAGTTTGGATCTAGGGCAAGAGACCCAGTACTTC,TRBJ2-5,TRBV4-2,.,few
CASSGLGPFPYEQYF,TGTGCCAGCAGTGGACTGGGTCCTTTCCCCTACGAGCAGTACTTC,TRBJ2-7,TRBV2,.,.
CASSTGTFPFYTF,TGTGCCAGCAGCACAGGGACATTCCCTTTCTACACCTTC,TRBJ1-2,TRBV7-2,.,.
CSARDSGLAGPYEQYF,TGCAGTGCTAGAGATTCGGGACTAGCGGGCCCCTACGAGCAGTACTTC,TRBJ2-7,TRBV20-1,TRBD2,few
CSARTGTSGRNEQFF,TGCAGTGCTAGAACCGGGACTAGCGGGCGGAATGAGCAGTTCTTC,TRBJ2-1,TRBV20-1,TRBD2,few
CSVDQGVSDTQYF,TGCAGCGTTGACCAGGGGGTTTCGGATACGCAGTATTTT,TRBJ2-3,TRBV29-1,TRBD1,few
CASSNLEYHRGTTDTQYF,TGTGCCAGCAGCAACCTAGAATACCACAGGGGAACTACAGATACGCAGTATTTT,TRBJ2-3,TRBV21-1,.,.
CASSLLGDGVTDTQYF,TGTGCCAGCAGCTTACTGGGCGATGGGGTCACAGATACGCAGTATTTT,TRBJ2-3,TRBV7-3,.,.
CSAPWTSDIETQYF,TGCAGTGCCCCCTGGACTAGCGATATTGAGACCCAGTACTTC,TRBJ2-5,TRBV20-1,TRBD2,.
CASRWRTREQYF,TGTGCCAGCAGATGGAGAACACGCGAGCAGTACTTC,TRBJ2-7,TRBV12-3/TRBV12-4,.,.
CSAQAGGLDNEQFF,TGCAGTGCTCAAGCGGGGGGTTTGGACAATGAGCAGTTCTTC,TRBJ2-1,TRBV20-1,TRBD2,few
CASTRTGTETQYF,TGTGCCAGCACCCGGACAGGGACTGAGACCCAGTACTTC,TRBJ2-5,TRBV6-2/TRBV6-3,TRBD1,.
CASFPWTGNNEQYF,TGCGCCAGCTTCCCCTGGACAGGGAATAATGAGCAGTACTTC,TRBJ2-5,TRBV5-1,TRBD1,.
CSAYGDRAGETQYF,TGCAGTGCTTATGGGGACCGAGCGGGAGAGACCCAGTACTTC,TRBJ2-5,TRBV20-1,.,.
CASSVGSGTHEQYF,TGTGCCAGCAGCGTAGGGTCGGGGACTCACGAGCAGTACTTC,TRBJ2-7,TRBV9,.,.
CSVEIGREGVHNEQFF,TGCAGCGTTGAAATAGGGCGGGAGGGGGTTCACAATGAGCAGTTCTTC,TRBJ2-1,TRBV29-1,TRBD2,.
CASSFNRGLGGYTF,TGTGCCAGCAGTTTTAACAGGGGGCTAGGAGGCTACACCTTC,TRBJ1-2,TRBV27,TRBD1,.
CATSQGLAGGDTQYF,TGTGCCACCAGCCAGGGACTAGCGGGAGGAGATACGCAGTATTTT,TRBJ2-3,TRBV24-1,TRBD2,few
CSATTGETQYF,TGCAGTGCTACGACGGGTGAGACCCAGTACTTC,TRBJ2-5,TRBV20-1,.,few
CASSAHRARATYNEQFF,TGTGCCAGCAGTGCCCACAGGGCGCGGGCCACTTACAACGAGCAGTTCTTC,TRBJ2-1,TRBV6-1,.,.
CASSVGPEGTEAFF,TGTGCCAGCAGTGTTGGTCCCGAGGGCACTGAAGCTTTCTTT,TRBJ1-1,TRBV9,.,.
CASSLDTSGSSYNEQFF,TGTGCCAGCAGCTTAGACACTAGCGGGAGCTCCTACAATGAGCAGTTCTTC,TRBJ2-1,TRBV7-6,TRBD2,.
CASSEAGTQYF,TGTGCCAGCAGTGAAGCGGGGACCCAGTACTTC,TRBJ2-5,TRBV2,.,few
CASSPHHRSSSYEQYF,TGTGCCAGCTCACCACACCATCGATCCAGCTCCTACGAGCAGTACTTC,TRBJ2-7,TRBV18,.,.
CASRLAGGPAYEQYF,TGTGCCAGCAGACTAGCGGGAGGGCCCGCCTACGAGCAGTACTTC,TRBJ2-7,TRBV7-2,TRBD2,.
CASTGTLGGYTF,TGTGCCAGCACCGGGACTCTCGGTGGCTACACCTTC,TRBJ1-2,TRBV6-5,.,few
CSAIDTYNYGYTF,TGCAGTGCTATCGACACCTATAACTATGGCTACACCTTC,TRBJ1-2,TRBV20-1,.,.
CSVEEASQTQYF,TGCAGCGTTGAAGAGGCCAGTCAAACGCAGTATTTT,TRBJ2-3,TRBV29-1,.,few
CSAPSQTILDEQFF,TGCAGTGCTCCTTCCCAAACTATCCTGGATGAGCAGTTCTTC,TRBJ2-1,TRBV20-1,.,.
CASSSAGGLSYGYTF,TGTGCCAGCAGCTCCGCGGGGGGGCTTAGCTATGGCTACACCTTC,TRBJ1-2,TRBV11-2,.,.
CSARDLQGVAPGQYF,TGCAGTGCTAGAGATTTACAGGGGGTCGCCCCCGGGCAGTACTTC,TRBJ2-5,TRBV20-1,TRBD1,.
CASSLALVPTGEKLFF,TGTGCCAGCAGCTTAGCGCTCGTCCCGACGGGGGAAAAACTGTTTTTT,TRBJ1-4,TRBV7-9,.,.
CSVEDAGSSYEQYF,TGCAGCGTTGAAGATGCAGGGTCATCCTACGAGCAGTACTTC,TRBJ2-7,TRBV29-1,.,.
CSARDPGGSYNSPLHF,TGCAGTGCTAGAGATCCGGGCGGCTCCTATAATTCACCCCTCCACTTT,TRBJ1-6,TRBV20-1,.,.
CASSLGQSDEQFF,TGTGCCAGCAGCTTAGGGCAGTCGGATGAGCAGTTCTTC,TRBJ2-1,TRBV7-9,.,few
CATSRLQLGHEQYF,TGTGCCACCAGCAGACTACAATTGGGACATGAGCAGTACTTC,TRBJ2-5,TRBV15,.,few
CASSTLLAGSEQYF,TGTGCCAGCAGCACCCTCTTGGCCGGGAGTGAGCAGTACTTC,TRBJ2-5,TRBV9,.,.
CASSLTENTEAFF,TGTGCCAGCAGTCTTACAGAGAACACTGAAGCTTTCTTT,TRBJ1-1,TRBV12-3/TRBV12-4,.,many
CSVFLVGAGGMNTEAFF,TGCAGCGTTTTTCTCGTCGGGGCTGGAGGCATGAACACTGAAGCTTTCTTT,TRBJ1-1,TRBV29-1,.,.
CASSLPRLDRPYNEQFF,TGTGCCAGCAGTCTTCCTCGGCTCGACAGGCCGTACAATGAGCAGTTCTTC,TRBJ2-1,TRBV12-3/TRBV12-4,.,.
CASSRTGARTKPMENGNTIYF,TGTGCCAGCAGCAGGACAGGAGCCCGGACCAAGCCTATGGAAAACGGAAACACCATATATTTT,TRBJ1-3,TRBV11-1,TRBD1,.
CASSVRSGRGYEQYF,TGTGCCAGCTCAGTACGGAGCGGGAGGGGTTACGAGCAGTACTTC,TRBJ2-7,TRBV7-9,TRBD2,.
CASSFGTGDNEKLFF,TGTGCCAGCAGCTTTGGCACAGGAGATAATGAAAAACTGTTTTTT,TRBJ1-4,TRBV7-6,.,few
CSAATGGLNTQYF,TGCAGCGCTGCGACAGGGGGTTTGAATACGCAGTATTTT,TRBJ2-3,TRBV29-1,TRBD1,.
CASSILPARTSGNEQYF,TGTGCCAGCTCAATATTACCCGCCCGGACTAGCGGGAACGAGCAGTACTTC,TRBJ2-7,TRBV18,TRBD2,.